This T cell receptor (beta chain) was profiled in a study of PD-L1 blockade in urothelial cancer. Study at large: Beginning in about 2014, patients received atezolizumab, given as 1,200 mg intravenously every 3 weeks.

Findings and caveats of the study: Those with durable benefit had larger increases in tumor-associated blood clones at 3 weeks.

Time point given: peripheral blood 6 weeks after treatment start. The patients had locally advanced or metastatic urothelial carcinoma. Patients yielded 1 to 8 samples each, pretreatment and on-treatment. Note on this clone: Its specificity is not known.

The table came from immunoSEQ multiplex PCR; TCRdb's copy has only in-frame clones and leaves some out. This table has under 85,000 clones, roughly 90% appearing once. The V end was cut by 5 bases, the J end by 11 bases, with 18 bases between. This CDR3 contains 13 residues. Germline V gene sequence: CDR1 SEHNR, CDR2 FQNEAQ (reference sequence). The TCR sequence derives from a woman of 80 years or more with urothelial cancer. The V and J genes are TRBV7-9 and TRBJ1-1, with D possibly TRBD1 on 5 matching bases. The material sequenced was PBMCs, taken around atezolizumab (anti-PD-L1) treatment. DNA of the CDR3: TGTGCCAGCAGCACGGATGCAGGGCGGGGGGCTTTCTTT. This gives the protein CASSTDAGRGAFF.